The 20 T cell receptor beta chains below come from one sample, sequenced in a study of human T cells and chemical hapten exposure. The time point was: patch test 1, 2 weeks after DPC sensitization. The treatment here: therapeutic diphenylcyclopropenone sensitization with weekly scalp DPC. Total RNA was extracted from unfractionated whole blood. TCRdb re-analysed the RACE reads in MiXCR, keeping a single row per CDR3 protein. Of roughly 50,000 distinct CDR3 sequences listed, roughly 9.6% are singletons. Material: whole blood, obtained in connection with sensitization to the hapten diphenylcyclopropenone (DPC). The receptors originated from a woman between 40 and 50 years old with alopecia areata. Some clones in this sample may be carry-over from other donors' samples.

This chain uses TRBV29-1 with TRBJ1-4; 8 positions agree with TRBD1. Germline V lookup: CDR1 SQVTM, CDR2 ANQGSEA. V lost 7 bases and J lost 3; bases outside the gene matches: 4. This CDR3 comprises 13 residues. The CDR3 DNA reads as TGCAGCGCTCTACAGGGGGCTAATGAAAAACTGTTTTTT. Its protein product is CSALQGANEKLFF.

The rearrangement joins TRBV7-9 to TRBJ1-2; the D is unclear. The V end was cut by 11 bases, the J end by 6 bases, with 16 bases between. Germline V gives CDR1 SEHNR, CDR2 FQNEAQ (reference sequence). The CDR3 totals 12 residues. In nucleotides, the CDR3 is TGTGCCTCCCGAGAGGCAATCGATGGCTACACCTTC. Protein product: CASREAIDGYTF.

The V and J genes are TRBV20-1 and TRBJ2-1, with TRBD2 matching 11 bases. The V and J ends lost 0 bases and 8 bases, in that order; junction bases with no gene match: 3. The germline gives CDR1 DFQATT, CDR2 SNEGSKA (reference sequence). The CDR3 length is 14 residues. The CDR3 here is CSARDRLAGHEQFF. DNA for the CDR3: TGCAGTGCTAGAGATCGACTAGCGGGACATGAGCAGTTCTTC.

This clonotype was seen many times. The chain links TRBV7-2 to TRBJ2-3, with 7 bases that match TRBD2. This CDR3 has 15 amino acids. Germline assignment: CDR1 SGHTA and CDR2 FQGNSA. With 4 bases clipped from V and 2 bases from J, the junction kept 6 bases outside the gene matches. The CDR3 nucleotides are TGTGCCAGCAGCTGGACTAGTTCCTACACAGATACGCAGTATTTT. Its protein product is CASSWTSSYTDTQYF.

In this sample, this clonotype turned up a few times. V is TRBV28 and J is TRBJ1-3; no definite D call. Trimming took off 4 bases at V and 9 bases at J, with 7 bases between the two ends. The germline CDR1 and CDR2 sequences are MDHEN and SYDVKM. The CDR3 runs to 11 residues. CDR3 sequence: CASSSPGTIYF. CDR3 nucleotides: TGTGCCAGCAGTTCGCCGGGCACCATATATTTT.

This chain uses TRBV27 with TRBJ2-1; 9 bases match TRBD2. The CDR3 is 17 residues long. The germline gives CDR1 MNHEY, CDR2 SMNVEV (reference sequence). After removal of 5 bases from V and 0 bases from J, the junction contained 8 bases not matched to a gene. The CDR3 here is CASSVRGGGGSYNEQFF. The CDR3, as DNA: TGTGCCAGCAGTGTCCGTGGCGGGGGGGGCTCCTACAATGAGCAGTTCTTC.

This clonotype was counted between two and nine times. This chain connects TRBV6-6 to TRBJ1-3, with 8 bases that match TRBD1. The germline V gene has CDR1 MNHNY and CDR2 SVGAGI (reference sequence). V was clipped by 2 bases and J by 4 bases; unmatched bases: 4. The length of the CDR3 is 15 residues. CDR3 region: CASSYQGAHGNTIYF. In DNA form, the CDR3 reads TGTGCCAGCAGTTACCAGGGGGCACACGGAAACACCATATATTTT.

The CDR3 bases are TGTGCCAGCAGCCACCCGGTAGCGGGAGCCACCTACGAGCAGTACTTC. This gives the protein CASSHPVAGATYEQYF. The chain uses TRBV3-1 and TRBJ2-7, with 9 nucleotides matching TRBD2. The CDR3 runs 16 residues. V shed 3 bases, J shed 2 bases, and the junction held 8 bases outside the gene matches. From germline, CDR1 is LGHDT and CDR2 YNNKEL (reference sequence).

V and J are TRBV11-3 and TRBJ2-1, with TRBD2 identical over 12 bases. Germline V gene lookup returns CDR1 SGHNT and CDR2 YENEEA. CDR3 size: 17 residues. The V segment lost 5 bases and the J segment 6 bases; nucleotides outside the gene matches: 11. DNA for the CDR3: TGTGCCAGCAGCCCCCGCGGTCTAGCGGGAGGGAGCAATGAGCAGTTCTTC. Its protein product is CASSPRGLAGGSNEQFF.

There are many counts of this clonotype. CDR3 in DNA: TGTGCCAGTGGGACGTGGGAAAAACTGTTTTTT. This sequence encodes CASGTWEKLFF. The V gene is TRBV7-8, the J gene TRBJ1-4; D may be TRBD1 (5 bases). Germline CDR1 SGHVS, CDR2 FQNEAQ. The CDR3 has 11 amino acids. Trimming took 9 bases from V and 8 from J, leaving 10 bases between them. The full variable domain, its missing parts supplied by reference TRBV7-8 and TRBJ1-4, is GAGVSQSPRYKVAKRGQDVALRCDPISGHVSLFWYQQALGQGPEFLTYFQNEAQLDKSGLPSDRFFAERPEGSVSTLKIQRTQQEDSAVYLCASGTWEKLFFGSGTQLSVL.

The sample holds a few counts of this clonotype. CDR3 sequence reads: CSARQGTNEKLFF. In DNA form, the CDR3 reads TGCAGCGCCCGGCAGGGTACTAATGAAAAACTGTTTTTT. The V and J genes are TRBV29-1 and TRBJ1-4; tentatively, D is TRBD1 (5 bases). The germline gives CDR1 SQVTM, CDR2 ANQGSEA. This CDR3 is built from 13 residues. Trimming removed 7 bases from V and 2 bases from J, with 11 bases in between.

V and J are TRBV4-2 and TRBJ2-2, with 11 positions matching TRBD2. Germline V gene data show CDR1 as LGHNA and CDR2 as YNFKEQ. V gave up 1 base and J gave up 9 bases; unmatched junction bases: 4. This CDR3 has 15 amino acids. In nucleotides, the CDR3 is TGTGCCAGCAGCCAAGCTAGCGGGGGGTCTAGGGAGCTGTTTTTT. Its protein product is CASSQASGGSRELFF.

Only a few counts were recorded for this clonotype. The rearrangement uses TRBV20-1 and TRBJ1-1; D is uncertain. Deletions cut 6 bases from V and 0 bases from J, with 17 bases between. The germline gives CDR1 DFQATT, CDR2 SNEGSKA (reference sequence). The CDR3 totals 15 residues. This CDR3 is CSAHAGGSLNTEAFF. As DNA, the CDR3 is TGCAGTGCCCACGCTGGTGGCAGTTTGAACACTGAAGCTTTCTTT.

This clonotype appeared many times. The chain is built from TRBV29-1 and TRBJ1-1; D remains unclear. Trimming stripped 3 bases from V and 0 bases from J, with 5 bases between. The CDR3 covers 12 residues. From germline, CDR1 is SQVTM and CDR2 ANQGSEA. The CDR3 region is CSVDWMNTEAFF. In DNA, the CDR3 is TGCAGCGTTGACTGGATGAACACTGAAGCTTTCTTT.

Ten or more counts support this clonotype. This chain links TRBV3-1 with TRBJ2-1; D possibly uses TRBD1 or TRBD2 (6 bases each). The CDR3 contains 13 residues. Germline lookup yields CDR1 LGHDT and CDR2 YNNKEL (reference sequence). The germline V and J ends were trimmed by 0 bases and 15 bases, with 15 bases remaining between them. In nucleotides, the CDR3 is TGTGCCAGCAGCCAAGATTCGGGGGCTAGCCGGTTCTTC. It yields the protein CASSQDSGASRFF.

This clonotype was counted between two and nine times. This chain joins TRBV7-2 and TRBJ2-1; 10 nucleotides match TRBD2. After removal of 2 bases from V and 8 bases from J, the junction contained 3 bases not matched to a gene. Looked up from germline, CDR1 is SGHTA and CDR2 is FQGNSA. The length of the CDR3 is 14 residues. The DNA for the CDR3 is TGTGCCAGCAGCTTATCTAGCGGGAGTTATGAGCAGTTCTTC. Amino acid sequence: CASSLSSGSYEQFF.

This clonotype has more than one count but fewer than ten. The chain couples TRBV3-1 to TRBJ1-5, with TRBD1 as a possible D gene (5 bases). Deletions cut 0 bases from V and 3 bases from J, with 9 bases between. Per the germline V gene, CDR1 is LGHDT and CDR2 is YNNKEL (reference sequence). This CDR3 has 15 residues. CDR3 sequence (DNA): TGTGCCAGCAGCCAAGAGGGGGATACCAATCAGCCCCAGCATTTT. Translated: CASSQEGDTNQPQHF. Variable domain in full (rest from reference TRBV3-1 and TRBJ1-5): DTAVSQTPKYLVTQMGNDKSIKCEQNLGHDTMYWYKQDSKKFLKIMFSYNNKELIINETVPNRFSPKSPDKAHLNLHINSLELGDSAVYFCASSQEGDTNQPQHFGDGTRLSIL.

This clonotype was seen more than once but under ten times. The rearrangement links TRBV3-1 to TRBJ2-1; 12 nucleotides align to TRBD2. CDR1 is LGHDT, CDR2 YNNKEL, per germline (reference sequence). V gave up 8 bases and J gave up 9 bases; unmatched junction bases: 8. This CDR3 region has 14 residues. The CDR3 spells CASEGSSGRVEQFF. As DNA, the CDR3 is TGTGCCAGCGAAGGGTCTAGCGGGAGGGTTGAGCAGTTCTTC.

The chain uses TRBV18 and TRBJ1-2; unclear D gene. Germline V gene sequence: CDR1 KGHSH, CDR2 LQKENI. Trimming took 3 bases from V and 8 from J, leaving 10 bases between them. The CDR3 totals 12 residues. CDR3 in DNA: TGTGCCAGCTCACCTGGGATACCAGGCTACACCTTC. Translating gives CASSPGIPGYTF.

In its sample, this clonotype was seen a few times. The chain is built from TRBV9 and TRBJ1-2, with a weak D call TRBD1 (5 bases). CDR1 is SGDLS, CDR2 YYNGEE, per germline. The CDR3 sequence is 16 residues long. V shed 0 bases and J shed 3 bases, with 15 bases lying between them. The CDR3 region has the DNA TGTGCCAGCAGCGTAGCCCTCACGAGCAGGGACTATGGCTACACCTTC. Its translation is CASSVALTSRDYGYTF.